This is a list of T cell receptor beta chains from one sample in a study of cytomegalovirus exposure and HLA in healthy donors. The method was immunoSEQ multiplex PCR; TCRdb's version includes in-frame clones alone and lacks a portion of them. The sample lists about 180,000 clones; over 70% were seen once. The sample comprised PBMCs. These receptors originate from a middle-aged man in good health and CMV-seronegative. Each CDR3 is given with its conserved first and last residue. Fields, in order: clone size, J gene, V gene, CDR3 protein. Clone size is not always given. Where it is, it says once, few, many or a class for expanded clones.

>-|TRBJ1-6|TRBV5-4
CASERRDSNSPLHF
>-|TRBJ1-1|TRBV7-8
CASSEFRGMENTEAFF
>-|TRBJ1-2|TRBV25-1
CASSEYVQGGGYTF
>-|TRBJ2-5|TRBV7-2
CASSPQPGLASQETQYF
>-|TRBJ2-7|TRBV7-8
CASSLGRGTSYEQYF
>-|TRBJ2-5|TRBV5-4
CASSLIAGGVETQYF
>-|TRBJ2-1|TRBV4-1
CASSLLPAVEQFF
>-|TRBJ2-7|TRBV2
CASSVHRTYEQYF
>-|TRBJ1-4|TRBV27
CASSLVVPPREKLFF
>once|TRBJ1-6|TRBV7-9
CASSLLVGDSPLHF
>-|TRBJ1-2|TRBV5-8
CASSRQRGLYGYTF
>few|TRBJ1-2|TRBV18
CASSPGQGHGYTF
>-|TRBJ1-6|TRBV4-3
CASSQLGDRDNSPLHF
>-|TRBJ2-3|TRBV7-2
CASSPDRLTTDTQYF
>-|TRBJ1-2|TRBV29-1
CSGILRVPVGYTF
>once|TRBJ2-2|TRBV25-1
CASRDRGRDGELFF
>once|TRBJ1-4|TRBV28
CASSVQGEKLFF
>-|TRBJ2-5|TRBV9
CASSVAETQYF
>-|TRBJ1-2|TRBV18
CASSPGAGPTRGGYTF
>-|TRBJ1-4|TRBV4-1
CASSGRTGQAEKLFF
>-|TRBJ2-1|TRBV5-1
CASSSTSGRGNEQFF
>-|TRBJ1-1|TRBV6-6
CASSYGRGSGNTEAFF
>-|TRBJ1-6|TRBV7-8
CASSLYPNNSPLHF
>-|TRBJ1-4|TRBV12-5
CASGLVHGGLNEKLFF
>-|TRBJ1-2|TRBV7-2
CASSEDRGFYGYTF
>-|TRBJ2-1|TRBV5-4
CASSLYRVSYNEQFF
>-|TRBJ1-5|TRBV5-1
CASGVDRDQPQHF
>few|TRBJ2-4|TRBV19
CASSLTEGRETKNIQYF
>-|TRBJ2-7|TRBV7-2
CASSPGLAFSYEQYF
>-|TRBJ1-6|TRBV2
CASSGPSPLHF
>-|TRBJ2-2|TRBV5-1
CASSQSLEKPDTGELFF
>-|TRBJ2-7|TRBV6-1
CASRTRGEQYF
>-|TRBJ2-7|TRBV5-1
CASSSGTSGTYEQYF
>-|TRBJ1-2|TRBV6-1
CASSESRQGAHGYTF
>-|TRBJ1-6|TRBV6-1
CASSEALPVFSDNSPLHF
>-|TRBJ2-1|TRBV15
CATSSSRAGVEQFF
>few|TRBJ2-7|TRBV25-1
CASSESVVDEQYF
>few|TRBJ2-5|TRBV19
CASGTSGGGETQYF
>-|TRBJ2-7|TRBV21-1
CASSKSQGRYSYEQYF
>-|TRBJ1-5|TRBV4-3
CASSQELNQPQHF
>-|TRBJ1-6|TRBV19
CASSQKDRGKLPLHF
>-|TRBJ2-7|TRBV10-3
CAIRDIYEQYF
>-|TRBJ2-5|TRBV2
CASSPIENRGETQYF
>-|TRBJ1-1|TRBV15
CATSGRDSNTEAFF
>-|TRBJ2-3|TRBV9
CASSVDYSDTQYF